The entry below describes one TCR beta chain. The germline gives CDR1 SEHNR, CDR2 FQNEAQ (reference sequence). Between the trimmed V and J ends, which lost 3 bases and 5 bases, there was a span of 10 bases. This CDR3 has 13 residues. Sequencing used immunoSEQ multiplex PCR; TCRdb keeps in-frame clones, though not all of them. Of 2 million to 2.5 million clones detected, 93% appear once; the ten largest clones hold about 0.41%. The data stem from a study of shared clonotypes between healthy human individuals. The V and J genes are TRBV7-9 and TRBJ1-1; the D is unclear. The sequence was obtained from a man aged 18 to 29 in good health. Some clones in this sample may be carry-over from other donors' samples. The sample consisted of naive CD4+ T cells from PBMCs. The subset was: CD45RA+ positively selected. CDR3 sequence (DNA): TGTGCCAGCAGCTTTGCACAGAGTACTGAAGCTTTCTTT. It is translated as CASSFAQSTEAFF.